The T cell receptor beta chain described here comes from a study of regulatory T cells in long-lasting Graves disease. Whole-study findings and limits: Persistent Graves' patients showed less TCR diversity than newly diagnosed patients showed.

Described time point: persistent/refractory GD, antithyroid drugs over 5 years with positive TRAb. Scientists built the TCR library using RNA that was extracted from PBMCs. Each of the patients was recruited from an endocrinology department situated in Xi'an, China. HTBI primers from iRepertoire and Arm-PCR of CDR3 regions yielded the TCR beta libraries. A single record per CDR3 protein comes from TCRdb applying MiXCR to the multiplex PCR reads. The sample carries approximately 400,000 distinct CDR3 sequences, around 22% recorded once. Note on this clonotype: Its matching antigen is unknown.

The CDR3 sequence is 17 residues long. V was shortened by 2 bases and J by 0 bases, with 13 bases between the two germline ends. The material sequenced was peripheral blood mononuclear cells (PBMCs), taken when the disease was refractory, from a patient treated with antithyroid drugs. This sequence joins TRBV12-3 or TRBV12-4 and TRBJ2-2; D gene unclear. The receptor comes from a female donor with Graves disease. The CDR3 region has the DNA TGTGCCAGCAGTTTAAGAATTTCGAGCGCGAACACCGGGGAGCTGTTTTTT. Translated: CASSLRISSANTGELFF.